Following are 23 T cell receptor beta chains from one sample sequenced in a study of human thymus T cells. TCRdb's table, derived via immunoSEQ multiplex PCR, lists solely in-frame clones and lacks some. The table has about 130,000 clones, more than 90% seen once. Resected material from corrective heart surgery provided the thymus tissue analysed. The source material was thymus tissue. All receptors derive from a boy less than two years old with a congenital heart defect but otherwise immunologically healthy.

The chain recombines TRBV5-5 with TRBJ1-2; possibly TRBD1 for D (6 bases). Germline CDR1 SGHKS, CDR2 YYEKEE (reference sequence). CDR3 length: 15 amino acids. Trimming removed 2 bases from V and 8 bases from J, with 19 bases in between. Here the CDR3 reads CASSFYTQGMRGYTF. CDR3 bases: TGTGCCAGCAGCTTTTACACACAGGGAATGAGGGGCTACACCTTC.

The DNA of the CDR3 is TGTGCCAGTAGTACGCCAGGGGACGGAAACACCATATATTTT. Residues: CASSTPGDGNTIYF. The V and J genes are TRBV19 and TRBJ1-3, with D perhaps matching TRBD1 (6 bases). Looked up from germline, CDR1 is LNHDA and CDR2 is SQIVND (reference sequence). V lost 4 bases to trimming and J lost 4 bases, with 11 bases between them. The CDR3 consists of 14 residues.

DNA of the CDR3: TGCGCCAGCAGCCAAGGGGCGGGGGCCCCTGAAGCTTTCTTT. Protein product: CASSQGAGAPEAFF. J is TRBJ1-1 and V is TRBV4-3, with D perhaps TRBD1 (6 bases). CDR1 and CDR2 (germline): LGHNA, YSLEER. V was pared by 1 base and J by 6 bases, with 12 bases between. There are 14 residues in the CDR3.

This rearrangement joins TRBV19 to TRBJ2-5, with D perhaps matching TRBD1 or TRBD2 (6 bases each). This CDR3 contains 17 residues. Germline assignment: CDR1 LNHDA and CDR2 SQIVND (reference sequence). V was clipped by 1 base and J by 5 bases, with 20 bases between them. The CDR3 spells CASSIGILRRGAETQYF. The DNA for the CDR3 is TGTGCCAGTAGTATAGGGATCCTACGGAGGGGGGCGGAGACCCAGTACTTC.

This chain links TRBV4-3 with TRBJ1-1; 9 nucleotides align to TRBD1. The CDR3 is 18 residues long. Germline CDR1 LGHNA, CDR2 YSLEER. The V and J ends lost 4 bases and 5 bases, in that order; junction bases with no gene match: 17. The CDR3 spells CASSPKIETTGGRTEAFF. The CDR3 DNA sequence: TGCGCCAGCAGCCCCAAGATCGAGACCACAGGGGGCCGGACTGAAGCTTTCTTT.

This clone appeared a single time. The chain is built from TRBV7-6 and TRBJ1-1; D perhaps matches TRBD1 (5 bases). With 5 bases removed from V and 1 base from J, the gap between germline ends came to 17 bases. The CDR3 runs to 16 residues. Germline V gives CDR1 SGHVS, CDR2 FNYEAQ. The CDR3 DNA sequence: TGTGCCAGCAGCCCTACCGGGGCTGGGGGGAACACTGAAGCTTTCTTT. As protein: CASSPTGAGGNTEAFF.

This chain connects TRBV4-1 to TRBJ1-2; D not certain. CDR3 size: 15 residues. The V gene lost 4 bases and the J gene lost 5 bases, with 17 bases spanning the gap. The germline V gene has CDR1 MGHRA and CDR2 YSYEKL. This CDR3 reads CASSRGVDQLYGYTF. In DNA form, the CDR3 reads TGCGCCAGCAGCCGAGGCGTAGACCAGCTTTATGGCTACACCTTC.

The genes are TRBV4-1 and TRBJ2-5; no clear D gene. V gave up 3 bases and J gave up 5 bases, with 4 bases separating them. There are 11 residues in the CDR3. Germline CDR1 MGHRA, CDR2 YSYEKL. CDR3 protein: CASSHKETQYF. For the CDR3, the DNA is TGCGCCAGCAGCCATAAGGAGACCCAGTACTTC.

This clone was seen just once. This sequence joins TRBV12-5 and TRBJ1-2; D call uncertain. The germline V gene has CDR1 LGHNT and CDR2 FRNRAP. V lost 2 bases, J lost 3 bases, and 7 bases lay in between. This CDR3 has 13 amino acids. The CDR3 nucleotides are TGTGCTAGTGGTTTGTTGGGAGACTATGGCTACACCTTC. This codes for CASGLLGDYGYTF.

This clone was recorded once. V and J are TRBV6-6 and TRBJ2-3; no definite D call. V lost 1 base, J lost 1 base, and 9 bases lay in between. This CDR3 is built from 15 residues. Per the germline V gene, CDR1 is MNHNY and CDR2 is SVGAGI (reference sequence). The CDR3 DNA reads as TGTGCCAGCAGTTACTACCCCGAGGGCACAGATACGCAGTATTTT. Amino acids: CASSYYPEGTDTQYF.

The chain has TRBV9 and TRBJ2-3, with D perhaps TRBD1 (6 bases). The germline V gene encodes CDR1 SGDLS and CDR2 YYNGEE. The CDR3 is made up of 18 amino acids. V was pared by 0 bases and J by 5 bases, with 22 bases between. The CDR3 here is CASSVEGRWGRGGDTQYF. CDR3 sequence (DNA): TGTGCCAGCAGCGTAGAGGGGCGATGGGGGCGAGGGGGAGATACGCAGTATTTT.

This clone was seen a single time. This chain uses TRBV5-6 with TRBJ1-3; possibly TRBD1 for D (5 bases). Germline V CDR1 and CDR2: SGHDT, YYEEEE. The V end was cut by 2 bases, the J end by 3 bases, with 9 bases between. There are 14 residues in the CDR3. CDR3 in DNA: TGTGCCAGCAGCTTACGGGGCGGTGGAAACACCATATATTTT. Protein: CASSLRGGGNTIYF.

The chain has TRBV7-2 and TRBJ2-1, with D hard to call. The V gene's germline CDR1 is SGHTA and CDR2 FQGNSA. The CDR3 contains 14 residues. The V end was cut by 1 base, the J end by 7 bases, with 11 bases between. This chain's CDR3 is CASSLDIGRNEQFF. The CDR3 DNA reads TGTGCCAGCAGCTTAGATATCGGTAGGAATGAGCAGTTCTTC.

The chain combines TRBV27 with TRBJ2-7; the D gene is possibly TRBD1 (6 bases). The CDR3 length is 12 residues. The germline V and J ends were trimmed by 8 bases and 2 bases, with 10 bases remaining between them. The V gene's germline CDR1 is MNHEY and CDR2 SMNVEV (reference sequence). The CDR3 nucleotides read TGTGCCAGCCGGGACACCACCTACGAGCAGTACTTC. Translating it yields CASRDTTYEQYF.

This clone was seen once. The chain employs TRBV5-1 and TRBJ2-5; D uncertain. CDR1 SGHRS and CDR2 YFSETQ come from the germline V gene. This CDR3 has 15 residues. Trimming took 1 base from V and 3 from J, leaving 13 bases between them. The CDR3 spells CASSLYGVYKETQYF. The CDR3 nucleotides read TGCGCCAGCAGCTTGTATGGCGTATACAAAGAGACCCAGTACTTC.

V is TRBV28 and J is TRBJ1-2; D not certain. The germline V gene has CDR1 MDHEN and CDR2 SYDVKM. Trimming stripped 5 bases from V and 4 bases from J, with 20 bases between. The CDR3 is 16 amino acids. CDR3 residues: CASSIVVRRHLYGYTF. The DNA of the CDR3 is TGTGCCAGCAGTATTGTCGTGCGACGGCATCTCTATGGCTACACCTTC.

The chain has TRBV30 and TRBJ1-6; D might be TRBD1 (5 bases). CDR3 size: 17 residues. V lost 3 bases, J lost 6 bases, and 21 bases lay in between. Germline V gene lookup returns CDR1 GTSNPN and CDR2 SVGIG (reference sequence). The CDR3 sequence is CAWRPPKEAGVNSPLHF. The CDR3 DNA reads as TGTGCCTGGAGACCACCGAAGGAGGCGGGGGTTAATTCACCCCTCCACTTT.

The V and J genes are TRBV19 and TRBJ1-5, with unresolved D. Trimming removed 3 bases from V and 3 bases from J, with 6 bases in between. CDR1 is LNHDA, CDR2 SQIVND, per germline (reference sequence). This CDR3 region has 13 residues. The DNA of the CDR3 is TGTGCCAGTAGTATCGAGGACAATCAGCCCCAGCATTTT. This codes for CASSIEDNQPQHF.

V is TRBV7-8 and J is TRBJ2-7, with TRBD2 identical over 10 bases. The CDR3 is 14 residues long. CDR1 and CDR2 from the germline V gene are SGHVS and FQNEAQ. The V segment lost 5 bases and the J segment 7 bases; nucleotides outside the gene matches: 8. This CDR3 is CASSASGGAGEQYF. The CDR3 DNA reads as TGTGCCAGCAGCGCCAGCGGGGGGGCGGGTGAGCAGTACTTC. Complete variable domain (other parts from reference TRBV7-8 and TRBJ2-7): GAGVSQSPRYKVAKRGQDVALRCDPISGHVSLFWYQQALGQGPEFLTYFQNEAQLDKSGLPSDRFFAERPEGSVSTLKIQRTQQEDSAVYLCASSASGGAGEQYFGPGTRLTVT.

The table lists this clone with a count of one. The chain joins TRBV4-2 to TRBJ2-4; D is unclear. Trimming shortened V by 5 bases and J by 0 bases, and 8 bases separated the two germline ends. This CDR3 is 14 amino acids long. Germline values: CDR1 LGHNA, CDR2 YNFKEQ. The CDR3 DNA is TGTGCCAGCAGCGTAAGTCGAGCCAAAAACATTCAGTACTTC. Its protein is CASSVSRAKNIQYF.

This clone has a single count. V usage is TRBV5-4 and J usage is TRBJ2-1; D may correspond to TRBD1 or TRBD2 (5 bases each). CDR3 length: 14 amino acids. The V end lost 0 bases, the J end lost 7 bases, and 11 bases lay between the germline ends. Germline lookup yields CDR1 SGHNT and CDR2 YYREEE (reference sequence). CDR3 in amino acids: CASSLEGRENEQFF. CDR3 nucleotide sequence: TGTGCCAGCAGCTTGGAGGGCAGGGAGAATGAGCAGTTCTTC.

CDR3 loop: CASSVGRGYTF. CDR3 bases: TGTGCCAGCAGCGTGGGACGAGGCTACACCTTC. This chain connects TRBV5-6 to TRBJ1-2; perhaps TRBD1 as D (5 bases). This CDR3 is 11 amino acids long. Germline CDR1 reads SGHDT; CDR2 reads YYEEEE. Trimming cost V 4 bases and J 8 bases, with 9 bases left between them.

The V call is TRBV12-1, the J call TRBJ2-2. TRBV12-1 is a pseudogene segment. The length of the CDR3 is 12 residues. The CDR3 DNA sequence: TGTGCCACATCAGACCCGACCGGGGAGCTGTTTTTT. It is translated as CATSDPTGELFF.